The rows below give T cell receptor beta chains drawn from one sample of a study of CD8 T cells in ankylosing spondylitis. One entry per CDR3 protein results from TCRdb running MiXCR on the 5' RACE reads. Altogether roughly 100,000 distinct CDR3 sequences are present, roughly 8% being singletons, with the ten largest covering 8.5% to 10%. Sequencing was done on a sample of blood, either unsorted or a sorted T cell fraction (not recorded which). Receptors were obtained from a male donor with ankylosing spondylitis or in good health (not recorded which). Both conserved end residues are part of each CDR3. A D gene is named only where the DNA matches it firmly. Expanded clones are given a class, and other clones once, few, many or no size at all.

size	J	D	V	CDR3	DNA
once	TRBJ2-2	.	TRBV27	CASSLWGTGELFF	TGTGCCAGCAGTTTATGGGGGACCGGGGAGCTGTTTTTT
few	TRBJ2-3	.	TRBV15	CATSSHLGGSEDTQYF	TGTGCCACCAGCAGTCATCTCGGGGGCTCGGAAGATACGCAGTATTTT
.	TRBJ1-2	TRBD1	TRBV7-9	CASSQPGQGAYGYTF	TGTGCCAGCAGCCAGCCGGGACAGGGGGCTTATGGCTACACCTTC
many	TRBJ2-7	TRBD2	TRBV5-1	CASSLSSGSSYEQYF	TGCGCCAGCAGCTTGAGTAGCGGGAGTTCCTACGAGCAGTACTTC
many	TRBJ1-2	TRBD1	TRBV7-2	CASSSGTGEAYGYTF	TGTGCCAGCAGCTCCGGGACAGGGGAGGCCTATGGCTACACCTTC
many	TRBJ2-2	TRBD1	TRBV2	CASSEASDRLNTGELFF	TGTGCCAGCAGTGAAGCGTCGGACAGGTTGAACACCGGGGAGCTGTTTTTT
many	TRBJ2-1	TRBD2	TRBV12-5	CASALGGGRSYNEQFF	TGTGCTAGTGCCCTGGGGGGAGGGAGGTCCTACAATGAGCAGTTCTTC
many	TRBJ1-1	.	TRBV6-6	CASSSSMNTEAFF	TGTGCCAGCAGTTCTTCAATGAACACTGAAGCTTTCTTT
many	TRBJ2-3	.	TRBV6-1	CATQTGPSTDTQYF	TGTGCCACCCAAACAGGGCCTAGCACAGATACGCAGTATTTT
many	TRBJ1-5	.	TRBV12-3/TRBV12-4	CASTPAGGFDQPQHF	TGTGCCAGCACCCCCGCGGGAGGGTTTGATCAGCCCCAGCATTTT
many	TRBJ2-7	.	TRBV5-1	CASKGEYEQYF	TGCGCCAGCAAGGGAGAGTACGAGCAGTACTTC
few	TRBJ2-1	.	TRBV29-1	CSVGLSSSYNEQFF	TGCAGCGTCGGACTGTCGAGCTCCTACAATGAGCAGTTCTTC
few	TRBJ2-6	.	TRBV4-1	CASSQTPGRTGANVLTF	TGCGCCAGCAGCCAAACACCGGGGCGAACTGGGGCCAACGTCCTGACTTTC
few	TRBJ2-3	TRBD1	TRBV13	CASSSQGAAGDTQYF	TGTGCCAGCAGCTCACAGGGGGCGGCGGGAGATACGCAGTATTTT
many	TRBJ2-7	.	TRBV12-3/TRBV12-4	CASSLERREQYF	TGTGCCAGCAGTTTAGAGAGGCGTGAACAGTACTTC
many	TRBJ2-2	TRBD2	TRBV20-1	CSARDLIAGGPNTGELFF	TGCAGTGCTAGAGATCTGATTGCGGGAGGCCCGAACACCGGGGAGCTGTTTTTT
many	TRBJ1-1	.	TRBV7-2	CASSLGRLMNTEAFF	TGTGCCAGCAGCTTAGGAAGGCTGATGAACACTGAAGCTTTCTTT
many	TRBJ2-1	TRBD1	TRBV2	CASRTDRFLSYNEQFF	TGTGCCAGCAGGACGGACAGGTTCCTCTCCTACAATGAGCAGTTCTTC
many	TRBJ2-7	TRBD2	TRBV5-1	CASSFGSGTLGEQYF	TGCGCCAGCAGCTTCGGTAGCGGGACCCTCGGAGAGCAGTACTTC
many	TRBJ1-1	TRBD1	TRBV30	CAYRQGSAFF	TGTGCCTACCGACAGGGTTCGGCTTTCTTT
many	TRBJ1-2	TRBD1	TRBV5-5	CASSPPGQVNGYTF	TGTGCCAGCAGCCCACCGGGACAGGTGAATGGCTACACCTTC
many	TRBJ2-1	TRBD2	TRBV5-1	CASSWDQRESSYNEQFF	TGCGCCAGCAGCTGGGACCAGCGGGAGTCGTCCTACAATGAGCAGTTCTTC
.	TRBJ2-7	TRBD1	TRBV12-3/TRBV12-4	CASRQGASYEQYF	TGTGCCAGCCGACAGGGGGCCTCCTACGAGCAGTACTTC
many	TRBJ2-1	.	TRBV19	CASSSLRSSYNEQFF	TGTGCCAGTAGTTCCCTGAGGAGCTCCTACAATGAGCAGTTCTTC
many	TRBJ2-7	.	TRBV20-1	CSARSGAEQYF	TGCAGTGCTAGATCGGGGGCTGAGCAGTACTTC
many	TRBJ2-7	.	TRBV14	CASSQEQVSSSYEQYF	TGTGCCAGCAGCCAAGAGCAGGTTTCTAGCTCCTACGAGCAGTACTTC
many	TRBJ1-1	.	TRBV11-2	CASSFQGNTEAFF	TGTGCCAGCAGCTTCCAGGGTAACACTGAAGCTTTCTTT
many	TRBJ1-5	.	TRBV29-1	CSVAEGDGNQPQHF	TGCAGCGTTGCTGAGGGTGATGGCAATCAGCCCCAGCATTTT
many	TRBJ1-5	TRBD1	TRBV7-9	CASSPGQVNQPQHF	TGTGCCAGCAGCCCGGGACAGGTTAATCAGCCCCAGCATTTT
many	TRBJ2-7	TRBD2	TRBV5-1	CASSNRDYSYEQYF	TGCGCCAGCAGCAACCGGGACTACTCCTACGAGCAGTACTTC
many	TRBJ2-2	.	TRBV24-1	CATSSREENTGELFF	TGTGCCACCAGTTCCAGGGAAGAAAACACCGGGGAGCTGTTTTTT
many	TRBJ2-7	.	TRBV7-2	CASSLGVVYEQYF	TGTGCCAGCAGCTTAGGGGTAGTCTACGAGCAGTACTTC
many	TRBJ2-5	TRBD2	TRBV12-3/TRBV12-4	CASSTSGETQYF	TGTGCCAGCAGTACTAGCGGTGAGACCCAGTACTTC
.	TRBJ2-5	.	TRBV20-1	CSAIRPPLFETQYF	TGCAGTGCTATAAGGCCTCCCCTTTTTGAGACCCAGTACTTC
many	TRBJ2-5	.	TRBV10-3	CAISESVRETQYF	TGTGCCATCAGTGAGTCAGTTCGAGAGACCCAGTACTTC
.	TRBJ1-2	.	TRBV7-6	CASSLGEGDGYTF	TGTGCCAGCAGCTTAGGAGAGGGCGATGGCTACACCTTC
many	TRBJ1-2	TRBD1	TRBV5-6	CASSETGIDGYTF	TGTGCCAGCAGCGAGACAGGGATCGATGGCTACACCTTC
.	TRBJ2-1	.	TRBV12-3/TRBV12-4	CASSLLTNNEQFF	TGTGCCAGCAGTTTACTGACAAACAATGAGCAGTTCTTC
few	TRBJ2-1	TRBD2	TRBV11-2	CASRSYPLSGSSYNEQFF	TGTGCCAGCAGATCGTATCCATTGAGCGGGAGCTCCTACAATGAGCAGTTCTTC
.	TRBJ2-1	TRBD2	TRBV20-1	CSRGGLAGGGTYNEQFF	TGCAGTCGGGGGGGGCTAGCGGGAGGGGGAACCTACAATGAGCAGTTCTTC
few	TRBJ2-1	.	TRBV7-2	CASSFRPPDEQFF	TGTGCCAGCAGCTTTCGCCCCCCGGATGAGCAGTTCTTC
many	TRBJ1-1	.	TRBV5-1	CASSMQGPPAEAFF	TGCGCCAGCAGCATGCAAGGGCCTCCCGCTGAAGCTTTCTTT
many	TRBJ2-1	TRBD2	TRBV20-1	CSARDDLAGGASYNEQFF	TGCAGTGCTAGAGATGACCTAGCGGGAGGGGCATCCTACAATGAGCAGTTCTTC
few	TRBJ2-2	.	TRBV7-6	CASSSGPYGELFF	TGTGCCAGCAGCTCGGGACCGTACGGGGAGCTGTTTTTT
many	TRBJ2-7	.	TRBV7-2	CASSLMDRLSYEQYF	TGTGCCAGCAGCTTGATGGACAGATTATCCTACGAGCAGTACTTC
many	TRBJ2-7	.	TRBV20-1	CSAWRGRVGEIYEQYF	TGCAGTGCTTGGAGGGGCAGGGTAGGGGAAATCTACGAGCAGTACTTC
.	TRBJ2-2	.	TRBV11-2	CASSSPGVSSITGELFF	TGTGCCAGCAGCTCACCAGGGGTCTCTTCAATCACCGGGGAGCTGTTTTTT
few	TRBJ2-1	.	TRBV7-9	CASSSYLANDNEQFF	TGTGCCAGCAGCTCCTATCTAGCGAATGACAATGAGCAGTTCTTC
many	TRBJ1-2	.	TRBV4-3	CASSQDRGHYGYTF	TGCGCCAGCAGCCAAGATCGCGGTCACTATGGCTACACCTTC
many	TRBJ2-2	.	TRBV12-3/TRBV12-4	CASSFGVSTGELFF	TGTGCCAGCAGTTTTGGGGTTTCAACCGGGGAGCTGTTTTTT
.	TRBJ1-5	.	TRBV9	CASSVAGGLYQPQHF	TGTGCCAGCAGCGTAGCGGGGGGTCTTTATCAGCCCCAGCATTTT
many	TRBJ2-3	TRBD2	TRBV5-1	CASSSLGTSADTQYF	TGCGCCAGCAGCTCCCTTGGGACTAGCGCAGATACGCAGTATTTT
many	TRBJ2-2	.	TRBV28	CASLRAAGELFF	TGTGCCAGCCTCCGGGCGGCCGGGGAGCTGTTTTTT
many	TRBJ2-1	TRBD2	TRBV29-1	CSTTLAGAENEQFF	TGCAGCACGACCCTAGCGGGAGCGGAGAATGAGCAGTTCTTC
many	TRBJ2-1	TRBD2	TRBV7-2	CASSLSGGATYNEQFF	TGTGCCAGCAGCCTTAGCGGGGGGGCAACCTACAATGAGCAGTTCTTC